This TCR beta chain was recorded in a study of blood T cell repertoires in COVID-19. Overall study: The study drew acute and convalescent COVID-19 samples from the United States, Italy and Spain. Sample material is recorded as cDNA or gDNA derived from T cells, B-cell-depleted T cells, or PBMCs.

As handled by the study authors: Reference gene primers were amplified, and this amplification served to estimate nucleated cell counts. Assay: immunoSEQ multiplex PCR; the TCRdb copy retains only in-frame clones and omits some. The V and J calls and the clone size are those of that table, but D and trimming were determined from the DNA. This table has 250,000 to 350,000 clones, more than 75% appearing once. CDR1 is LGHDT, CDR2 YNNKEL, per germline (reference sequence). This CDR3 has 18 amino acids. The V gene end was trimmed by 3 bases and the J gene end by 4 bases; junction bases not matched to a gene: 17.

This receptor was taken from a woman aged 50 to 65 with active or convalescent COVID-19. The sequencing input was peripheral blood. The V and J genes are TRBV3-1 (or the pseudogene TRBV3-2) and TRBJ1-2; 7 bases map to TRBD1. The CDR3 DNA is TGTGCCAGCAGCCACGCCTTTGACAGGGCCCCTAACCTCTATGGCTACACCTTC. It translates to CASSHAFDRAPNLYGYTF.